This T cell receptor beta chain was documented in a study of cytomegalovirus exposure and HLA in healthy donors. About the research overall: An analysis done earlier identified almost 120 million unique TCR beta sequences from about 179 million T cells.

With 60 Vbeta and 13 Jbeta primers, the PCR was carried out. The protocol was immunoSEQ multiplex PCR, while the TCRdb copy is restricted to in-frame clones and leaves out a portion. The sample holds 150,000 to 200,000 clones, 70% to 80% seen once. The CDR3 extends over 15 amino acids. Per germline, CDR1 SEHNR and CDR2 FQNEAQ (reference sequence). The V gene lost 4 bases and the J gene lost 2 bases, with 11 bases spanning the gap. The V call is TRBV7-9, the J call TRBJ2-2, with D possibly matching TRBD2 (7 bases). Sequences were obtained from PBMCs. The receptor comes from a woman between 50 and 59 years old in good health and CMV-seronegative. CDR3 protein: CASSSGGPNTGELFF. The CDR3 DNA reads as TGTGCCAGCAGCTCCGGGGGGCCTAACACCGGGGAGCTGTTTTTT.